Shown below are 29 T cell receptor beta chains from a single sample sequenced in a study of identical twins. TCRdb analysed the 5' RACE reads with MiXCR anew, one entry per CDR3 protein. The sample lists roughly 350,000 distinct CDR3 sequences, about 12% occurring once. These same records also appear under a second study, on yellow fever vaccine responses in identical twins.

The sample was CD8+ T cells sorted from blood. The receptors shown here come from a woman aged 18-30 years in good health.

The chain employs TRBV4-2 and TRBJ2-7, with 7 bases fitting TRBD1. This CDR3 comprises 14 residues. Germline V gene data show CDR1 as LGHNA and CDR2 as YNFKEQ. V gave up 2 bases and J gave up 3 bases; unmatched junction bases: 4. The CDR3 loop is CASSQSGQNYEQYF. DNA of the CDR3: TGTGCCAGCAGCCAATCGGGACAGAACTACGAGCAGTACTTC.

This clonotype was seen ten or more times. The J gene is TRBJ2-4, the V gene TRBV7-9, with a weak D call TRBD1 (6 bases). CDR3 length equals 18 residues. V was pared by 4 bases and J by 1 base, with 20 bases between. Germline lookup yields CDR1 SEHNR and CDR2 FQNEAQ (reference sequence). The CDR3 loop is CASSSSMTPGVAKNIQYF. The DNA for the CDR3 is TGTGCCAGCAGCTCATCGATGACTCCAGGGGTGGCCAAAAACATTCAGTACTTC.

In DNA form, the CDR3 reads TGTGCCACCAGCAGAGATCGGGGCGGAGTGGGACAGGGCGACAATGAGCAGTTCTTC. Amino acids: CATSRDRGGVGQGDNEQFF. The chain is built from TRBV15 and TRBJ2-1, with TRBD1 matching over 9 bases. This CDR3 region has 19 residues. Germline V gene sequence: CDR1 LNHNV, CDR2 YYDKDF (reference sequence). The J segment lost 5 bases and the V segment lost 0 bases, leaving 14 bases of the junction unmatched.

This clonotype was counted at least ten times. In DNA, the CDR3 is TGCGCCAGCAGCGCCGGGACTAGCGGGAGGCATGAGCAGTTCTTC. The encoded protein is CASSAGTSGRHEQFF. The chain employs TRBV5-1 and TRBJ2-1; 15 nucleotides agree with TRBD2. Germline CDR1 reads SGHRS; CDR2 reads YFSETQ. This CDR3 comprises 15 residues. V lost 4 bases, J lost 8 bases, and 4 bases stayed unmatched.

This clonotype was seen a few times. CDR3 loop: CASSLWGGGQPQHF. The CDR3 DNA follows: TGTGCCAGCAGTTTATGGGGGGGGGGTCAGCCCCAGCATTTT. This chain joins TRBV27 and TRBJ1-5, with D possibly TRBD1 on 5 matching bases. CDR3 length: 14 amino acids. The V gene's germline CDR1 is MNHEY and CDR2 SMNVEV (reference sequence). Trimming took 1 base from V and 6 from J, leaving 10 bases between them.

The chain combines TRBV27 with TRBJ2-7; TRBD2 agrees at 10 bases. Germline CDR1 is MNHEY and CDR2 is SMNVEV (reference sequence). V lost 5 bases to trimming and J lost 3 bases; unmatched junction nucleotides: 4. The CDR3 totals 14 residues. DNA of the CDR3: TGTGCCAGCAGTCCGGTAGCGGGAGGCTACGAGCAGTACTTC. Its translation is CASSPVAGGYEQYF.

The J gene is TRBJ1-3, the V gene TRBV9; D is undetermined. Looked up from germline, CDR1 is SGDLS and CDR2 is YYNGEE. V gave up 4 bases and J gave up 8 bases, with 10 bases separating them. The CDR3 consists of 12 residues. The CDR3 protein is CASSSAMDTIYF. The CDR3 nucleotides read TGTGCCAGCAGCTCGGCGATGGACACCATATATTTT.

The chain couples TRBV29-1 to TRBJ2-1; TRBD2 aligns across 13 bases. V lost 1 base to trimming and J lost 3 bases; unmatched junction nucleotides: 6. The CDR3 totals 17 residues. The germline CDR1 and CDR2 sequences are SQVTM and ANQGSEA. CDR3 sequence (DNA): TGCAGCGTTGAAGGGTTACTAGCGGGAGGGATCTACAATGAGCAGTTCTTC. As protein: CSVEGLLAGGIYNEQFF.

The table lists this clonotype with many counts. The V call is TRBV20-1, the J call TRBJ2-7; TRBD2 matches at 12 bases. The CDR3 runs to 14 residues. Germline assignment: CDR1 DFQATT and CDR2 SNEGSKA (reference sequence). Trimming took 1 base from V and 6 from J; bases not matched to a gene: 4. CDR3 loop: CSARGLAGVSEQYF. For the CDR3, the DNA is TGCAGTGCTAGAGGACTAGCGGGAGTGAGCGAGCAGTACTTC.

Many counts were recorded for this clonotype. This sequence joins TRBV6-5 and TRBJ2-5, with D possibly being TRBD2 (6 bases). Trimming left V 3 bases short and J 3 bases short, with 14 bases between. CDR1 and CDR2 (germline): MNHEY, SVGAGI. This CDR3 has 15 amino acids. CDR3 in amino acids: CASSYNSRGEETQYF. DNA of the CDR3: TGTGCCAGCAGTTATAATTCCCGCGGGGAAGAGACCCAGTACTTC.

This clonotype was counted between two and nine times. The V and J genes are TRBV12-3 or TRBV12-4 and TRBJ2-5, with 7 bases aligning to TRBD1. V lost 5 bases to trimming and J lost 5 bases; unmatched junction nucleotides: 8. The CDR3 is made up of 14 amino acids. This chain's CDR3 is CASSPGEGGETQYF. For the CDR3, the DNA is TGTGCCAGCAGTCCAGGAGAAGGGGGCGAGACCCAGTACTTC.

The rearrangement links TRBV5-1 to TRBJ2-5, with D possibly TRBD1 on 7 matching bases. Germline V gives CDR1 SGHRS, CDR2 YFSETQ. Trimming removed 6 bases at V and 1 base at J, with 22 bases between. The CDR3 totals 17 residues. The CDR3 region has the DNA TGCGCCAGCAAGGGGACTGATCAGGGGGTAGCCCAAGAGACCCAGTACTTC. This sequence encodes CASKGTDQGVAQETQYF. Full variable domain (remainder filled in from reference TRBV5-1 and TRBJ2-5): KAGVTQTPRYLIKTRGQQVTLSCSPISGHRSVSWYQQTPGQGLQFLFEYFSETQRNKGNFPGRFSGRQFSNSRSEMNVSTLELGDSALYLCASKGTDQGVAQETQYFGPGTRLLVL.

This sequence joins TRBV28 and TRBJ2-7, with 7 bases that match TRBD1. Trimming cost V 5 bases and J 1 base; bases outside gene matches: 14. The CDR3 sequence is 17 residues long. Germline values: CDR1 MDHEN, CDR2 SYDVKM. CDR3 nucleotide sequence: TGTGCCAGCAGTACCCGAAACCGGGACAGACCTTCCTACGAGCAGTACGTC. Its translation is CASSTRNRDRPSYEQYV.

In this sample, this clonotype turned up a few times. The chain recombines TRBV2 with TRBJ2-1, with 10 bases aligning to TRBD1. There are 13 residues in the CDR3. V dropped 11 bases and J dropped 6; count of bases not matched to a gene: 7. Germline values: CDR1 SNHLY, CDR2 FYNNEI. This CDR3 is CAFTGQGSNEQFF. DNA of the CDR3: TGTGCCTTCACGGGACAGGGGTCCAATGAGCAGTTCTTC.

This chain uses TRBV15 with TRBJ1-1; the match to TRBD1 covers 9 bases. The CDR3 totals 17 residues. Trimming at V came to 0 bases and at J to 3 bases, leaving 8 bases not matched to a gene. Germline lookup yields CDR1 LNHNV and CDR2 YYDKDF (reference sequence). In DNA, the CDR3 is TGTGCCACCAGCAGAGATTTAACGGGACAGGGACACACTGAAGCTTTCTTT. Protein sequence: CATSRDLTGQGHTEAFF.

This clonotype showed up just a few times. CDR3: CASSEGAGPSSYNEQFF. The CDR3 DNA reads TGTGCCAGCAGTGAAGGCGCAGGACCGAGCTCCTACAATGAGCAGTTCTTC. The chain has TRBV2 and TRBJ2-1; the D is unclear. The CDR3 runs 17 residues. Germline CDR1 is SNHLY and CDR2 is FYNNEI. Between the trimmed V and J ends, which lost 1 base and 0 bases, there was a span of 13 bases. The entire variable domain, with the rest obtained from reference TRBV2 and TRBJ2-1, is as follows: EPEVTQTPSHQVTQMGQEVILRCVPISNHLYFYWYRQILGQKVEFLVSFYNNEISEKSEIFDDQFSVERPDGSNFTLKIRSTKLEDSAMYFCASSEGAGPSSYNEQFFGPGTRLTVL.

The chain has TRBV28 and TRBJ2-1; 7 bases are a match to TRBD2. The CDR3 covers 15 residues. CDR1 is MDHEN and CDR2 is SYDVKM in the germline V gene. Trimming removed 5 bases from V and 4 bases from J; junction bases left unmatched: 8. DNA of the CDR3: TGTGCCAGCAGTCCCGATCGGGAGGAGTACAATGAGCAGTTCTTC. Translating gives CASSPDREEYNEQFF. Supplemented by reference TRBV28 and TRBJ2-1, the full variable domain reads DVKVTQSSRYLVKRTGEKVFLECVQDMDHENMFWYRQDPGLGLRLIYFSYDVKMKEKGDIPEGYSVSREKKERFSLILESASTNQTSMYLCASSPDREEYNEQFFGPGTRLTVL.

The table lists this clonotype with a few counts. The chain joins TRBV29-1 to TRBJ1-2; no clear D gene. CDR1 and CDR2 from the germline V gene are SQVTM and ANQGSEA. The CDR3 runs 12 residues. V was trimmed by 5 bases and J by 8 bases, leaving 15 bases between them. CDR3 protein: CSVKHAPRGYTF. DNA of the CDR3: TGCAGCGTTAAACACGCTCCCCGAGGCTACACCTTC. The full variable domain, rest sourced from reference TRBV29-1 and TRBJ1-2, is SAVISQKPSRDICQRGTSLTIQCQVDSQVTMMFWYRQQPGQSLTLIATANQGSEATYESGFVIDKFPISRPNLTFSTLTVSNMSPEDSSIYLCSVKHAPRGYTFGSGTRLTVV.

Ten or more counts support this clonotype. The DNA for the CDR3 is TGTGCCAGTAGTAGTTCAGAAAACACTGAAGCTTTCTTT. It encodes CASSSSENTEAFF. The chain joins TRBV19 to TRBJ1-1; D remains ambiguous. CDR1 is LNHDA, CDR2 SQIVND, per germline (reference sequence). This CDR3 comprises 13 residues. Between the trimmed V and J ends, which lost 4 bases and 2 bases, there was a span of 8 bases.

The sample holds a few counts of this clonotype. V is TRBV3-1 and J is TRBJ2-2; D possibly corresponds to TRBD2 (5 bases). Deletions cut 0 bases from V and 4 bases from J, with 6 bases between. CDR1 is LGHDT and CDR2 is YNNKEL in the germline V gene (reference sequence). This CDR3 has 14 residues. The CDR3: CASSQDRGTGELFF. DNA for the CDR3: TGTGCCAGCAGCCAAGACCGGGGCACCGGGGAGCTGTTTTTT. Full variable domain (outside the CDR3, taken from reference TRBV3-1 and TRBJ2-2): DTAVSQTPKYLVTQMGNDKSIKCEQNLGHDTMYWYKQDSKKFLKIMFSYNNKELIINETVPNRFSPKSPDKAHLNLHINSLELGDSAVYFCASSQDRGTGELFFGEGSRLTVL.

This clonotype was seen a few times. The chain joins TRBV7-4 to TRBJ2-5; TRBD2 might be the D (5 bases). The V gene's germline CDR1 is SGHVT and CDR2 SQSDAQ. The V and J ends lost 4 bases and 7 bases respectively, with 7 bases between them. The CDR3 sequence is 11 residues long. This CDR3 is CASSYGMTQYF. CDR3 coding DNA: TGTGCCAGCAGCTACGGGATGACCCAGTACTTC.

This clonotype was counted a few times. The chain combines TRBV9 with TRBJ1-1, with a weak D call TRBD1 (6 bases). Germline V gene data show CDR1 as SGDLS and CDR2 as YYNGEE. With 3 bases removed from V and 10 bases from J, the gap between germline ends came to 19 bases. The CDR3 runs to 14 residues. The CDR3, as DNA: TGTGCCAGCAGCGGAGCCGCGGGGGCGCTGGGAGCTTTCTTT. This encodes CASSGAAGALGAFF.

This clonotype was picked up many times. The J gene is TRBJ2-1, the V gene TRBV7-8; 9 bases agree with TRBD1. The V segment lost 1 base and the J segment 8 bases; nucleotides outside the gene matches: 3. This CDR3 has 14 residues. Germline CDR1 SGHVS, CDR2 FQNEAQ. Written as DNA, the CDR3 is TGTGCCAGCAGCTTAGGGACAGGGGTCTATGAGCAGTTCTTC. This encodes CASSLGTGVYEQFF.

The chain joins TRBV23-1 to TRBJ2-3; 9 bases fit TRBD1. TRBV23-1 belongs to the ORF category, with a function that is uncertain. This CDR3 has 23 residues. V shed 4 bases, J shed 0 bases, and the junction held 26 bases outside the gene matches. The CDR3 DNA reads TGCGCCAGCAGTCTTGGGACAGGGTTCGGCCTCAGGAATCTGGGCCTTAGCACAGATACGCAGTATTTT. It codes for CASSLGTGFGLRNLGLSTDTQYF.

The chain is built from TRBV2 and TRBJ2-3; the match to TRBD2 covers 9 bases. CDR1 is SNHLY and CDR2 is FYNNEI in the germline V gene. CDR3 length: 16 amino acids. The junction had 10 bases not matched to a gene; V was cut back by 7 bases and J by 2 bases. CDR3 DNA: TGTGCCAGCAATGTAGCGGGGGAAATGGACACAGATACGCAGTATTTT. Amino acids: CASNVAGEMDTDTQYF.

This clonotype occurred many times. The rearrangement links TRBV12-3 or TRBV12-4 to TRBJ2-3, with 8 bases fitting TRBD1. This CDR3 region has 15 residues. The V gene end was trimmed by 5 bases and the J gene end by 3 bases; junction bases not matched to a gene: 7. Written as DNA, the CDR3 is TGTGCCAGCAGTCCCCGGACAGGGTTTACAGATACGCAGTATTTT. Its protein product is CASSPRTGFTDTQYF.

This clonotype came up a few times. The J gene is TRBJ2-5, the V gene TRBV28; 9 nucleotides match TRBD2. The CDR3 is 18 amino acids. CDR1 is MDHEN and CDR2 is SYDVKM in the germline V gene. V lost 7 bases and J lost 5; bases outside the gene matches: 20. The CDR3 reads CASTPGPSGTSPRETQYF. CDR3 in DNA: TGTGCCAGCACACCTGGACCGTCCGGGACTAGCCCCAGGGAGACCCAGTACTTC.

This clonotype was seen at least ten times. V and J are TRBV4-2 and TRBJ1-1; TRBD1 might be the D (5 bases). This CDR3 has 16 residues. Germline lookup yields CDR1 LGHNA and CDR2 YNFKEQ. V was cut by 0 bases and J by 4 bases, with 15 bases left in between. This CDR3 is CASSQDFLVGGTEAFF. CDR3 in DNA: TGTGCCAGCAGCCAAGATTTTTTAGTCGGGGGCACTGAAGCTTTCTTT.

Worth noting for this clonotype: One end of the junction is discordant with germline, which a read error may explain. The V and J genes are TRBV14 and TRBJ2-4, with a weak D call TRBD1 (5 bases). CDR3 length: 14 residues. Germline V gene data show CDR1 as SGHDN and CDR2 as FVKESK. CDR3 sequence reads: CACSQQRVRDIQYF. CDR3 DNA sequence: TGTGCCTGCAGCCAACAACGGGTCAGGGACATTCAGTACTTC.